A single T cell receptor (beta chain) is shown here with its context. This clone was seen only once. It lacks a known antigen. Base qualities are not recorded, but no much larger clone differs from it by a single base. The record originates from a study of OX40 agonist ivuxolimab in advanced cancers. Background on the whole study: The costimulatory receptor OX40 (CD134) was targeted by ivuxolimab, a fully human IgG2 agonistic monoclonal antibody. Intravenous ivuxolimab was administered to patients every 2 weeks at six dose levels: 0.01, 0.1, 0.3, 1.5, 3 and 10 mg/kg. Of the roughly 52 patients in dose escalation, 19 had hepatocellular carcinoma, some 15 had melanoma, 9 had renal cell carcinoma and 9 had head and neck cancer. The dose-escalation cohort was roughly 87% male with a mean age of approximately 59 years, ranging from roughly 23 to 90. Patients were allowed to have had prior anti-PD-1, anti-PD-L1 or anti-CTLA-4 therapy, and 40% of the dose-escalation patients had been treated with checkpoint inhibitors. Partial responses occurred in three dose-escalation patients, of whom one had hepatocellular carcinoma and two had cutaneous melanoma. The point of sequencing TCRbeta in the periphery was to test whether ivuxolimab changed TCR sequence diversity and drove clonal T-cell expansion. The paper reports the monotherapy dose-escalation portion (N of about 51 patients) of the phase I ivuxolimab trial. Overall results and qualifications from the work: On average, CD8+ T cells showed more expanded clones than CD4+ T cells after ivuxolimab. At doses of 0.1 to 3.0 mg/kg, clonal expansion of both CD4+ and CD8+ blood T cells was observed from baseline to week 6. Which antigens the clonally expanded peripheral T cells were specific for was not determined. In the 0.1-3.0 mg/kg groups, partial responders had among the lowest normalized peripheral clonal expansion, particularly in CD8+ T cells. Low levels of normalized T-cell clonal expansion were also seen in some nonresponding patients.

The trial excluded patients who had a history of autoimmune disease or were on systemic immunosuppression. Peripheral blood for TCR sequencing was drawn from every dose cohort at baseline, at cycle 4 day 1 and at cycle 7 day 1. The samples were taken from a phase I, first-in-human, multicenter, open-label dose-escalation trial of ivuxolimab. Adults with locally advanced or metastatic melanoma, renal cell carcinoma, hepatocellular carcinoma or head and neck squamous cell carcinoma were enrolled in the trial. Before TCR sequencing, CD4+ T cells and CD8+ T cells were sorted from peripheral blood as separate populations. For sequencing of the TCRbeta CDR3 region, genomic DNA was extracted from the sorted cells. TCRbeta CDR3 regions were sequenced using the immunoSEQ Assay. Not all clones reach the TCRdb copy of this immuneACCESS table, which keeps in-frame sequences only. Checked studies attribute under half of the gap to unresolved V genes and leave the rest unexplained. This sample gives over 35,000 clones in total; about 86% of them show up just once. The ten largest clones add up to roughly 36% of the sample.

Sequenced material: CD4+ or CD8+ T cells sorted from blood, taken in a trial of the OX40 agonist ivuxolimab. The receptor was derived from an adult with an advanced solid tumor such as melanoma, head and neck, liver or kidney cancer.

The nucleotides are TGTGCCAGCTCTTCCCAGGGGGGACCAGATACGCAGTATTTT. This sequence encodes CASSSQGGPDTQYF. The chain is assembled from TRBV6-6 and TRBJ2-3, and TRBD1 may be the D gene, going by 7 matching bases. The germline V gene encodes CDR1 MNHNY and CDR2 SVGAGI (reference sequence). The CDR3 numbers 14 residues from cysteine through phenylalanine. The DNA shown is the 42-base CDR3, in frame from base 1. Trimming removed 8 bases from V and 4 bases from J, leaving 16 bases between the germline ends.